These 24 T cell receptor beta chains originate from one sample sequenced in a study of T cells after yellow fever vaccination. TCRdb recomputed calls from the 5' RACE reads with MiXCR, one row per CDR3 protein. The sample lists approximately 300,000 distinct CDR3 sequences; 6.8% were seen once. Sequencing used PBMCs, obtained about 49 days after the first yellow fever vaccination. The origin of the receptors is a man aged 18 to 35 who received the YFV17D yellow fever vaccine.

The chain employs TRBV20-1 and TRBJ2-6; possible D gene TRBD2, 6 bases. Germline-derived CDR1 and CDR2 are DFQATT and SNEGSKA (reference sequence). V dropped 1 base and J dropped 2 bases, with 9 bases sitting between them. The CDR3 covers 15 residues. The CDR3 bases are TGCAGTGCTAGAGGAGGAGGGCCTGGGGCCAACGTCCTGACTTTC. Its protein is CSARGGGPGANVLTF.

The chain uses TRBV3-1 and TRBJ2-2, with D hard to call. Looked up from germline, CDR1 is LGHDT and CDR2 is YNNKEL (reference sequence). Trimming pared 11 bases from V and 2 bases from J, leaving 24 bases between. The CDR3 has 17 residues. CDR3 nucleotides: TGTGCCTCCACCCAAGTATTGGTCGGGCCAAACACCGGGGAGCTGTTTTTT. It specifies CASTQVLVGPNTGELFF.

V gene TRBV12-3 or TRBV12-4 combines with J gene TRBJ2-2, with D perhaps TRBD1 (6 bases). V lost 8 bases and J 7 bases, leaving 23 bases between the germline ends. This CDR3 is built from 16 residues. The CDR3, as DNA: TGTGCCAGCCACTATTGGGGGCCTGCAGTGGGCGGGGAGCTGTTTTTT. This codes for CASHYWGPAVGGELFF.

This clonotype came up a few times. V is TRBV7-3 and J is TRBJ2-2; TRBD2 matches at 12 bases. V was clipped by 5 bases and J by 6 bases; unmatched bases: 7. CDR3 size: 16 residues. CDR1 is SGHTA, CDR2 FQGTGA, per germline. This CDR3 reads CASSKASGGAAGELFF. The CDR3 bases are TGTGCCAGCAGCAAGGCTAGCGGGGGGGCGGCCGGGGAGCTGTTTTTT.

J is TRBJ1-1 and V is TRBV5-5, with a weak D call TRBD1 (5 bases). V gave up 4 bases and J gave up 5 bases, with 21 bases separating them. Germline V gene sequence: CDR1 SGHKS, CDR2 YYEKEE (reference sequence). The CDR3 has 16 amino acids. DNA for the CDR3: TGTGCCAGCAGCGGATTTGGGACCACTTCTTGGACTGAAGCTTTCTTT. As protein: CASSGFGTTSWTEAFF.

This clonotype was observed many times. The J gene is TRBJ2-2, the V gene TRBV4-3; D gene uncertain. This CDR3 spans 15 amino acids. The germline V gene has CDR1 LGHNA and CDR2 YSLEER. The V gene lost 0 bases and the J gene lost 6 bases, with 11 bases spanning the gap. The CDR3 DNA reads as TGCGCCAGCAGCCAAGAATCTCCGCAGGCCGGGGAGCTGTTTTTT. Protein: CASSQESPQAGELFF.

This clonotype occurred many times. The CDR3 loop reads CASSLGITGGNIQYF. In DNA, the CDR3 is TGTGCCAGCAGCTTGGGGATTACGGGGGGAAACATTCAGTACTTC. J is TRBJ2-4 and V is TRBV7-2; 7 bases line up with TRBD2. CDR3 length: 15 amino acids. J gave up 6 bases and V 3 bases, and 8 bases lay outside the gene matches. CDR1 SGHTA and CDR2 FQGNSA come from the germline V gene.

This clonotype showed up just a few times. V gene TRBV5-1 combines with J gene TRBJ1-5; D ambiguous. Germline V gives CDR1 SGHRS, CDR2 YFSETQ. V was cut by 4 bases and J by 2 bases, with 13 bases left in between. CDR3 length: 15 residues. The CDR3 DNA is TGCGCCAGCAGCCAAGGAGGAAGGGGCAATCAGCCCCAGCATTTT. This gives the protein CASSQGGRGNQPQHF.

There are many counts of this clonotype. J is TRBJ2-7 and V is TRBV5-1; 7 bases align to TRBD1. The J segment lost 13 bases and the V segment lost 5 bases, leaving 6 bases of the junction unmatched. Germline CDR1 and CDR2: SGHRS and YFSETQ. The CDR3 is 10 amino acids. CDR3 sequence (DNA): TGCGCCAGCAGTAATCGGGACAGCTACTTC. It translates to CASSNRDSYF.

J is TRBJ2-7 and V is TRBV29-1; D not certain. The V end lost 5 bases, the J end lost 2 bases, and 7 bases lay between the germline ends. The germline V gene has CDR1 SQVTM and CDR2 ANQGSEA. The CDR3 is 11 residues long. CDR3 bases: TGCAGCGTTTGGTCAGCCTACGAGCAGTACTTC. Its translation: CSVWSAYEQYF.

The chain combines TRBV5-1 with TRBJ2-2; TRBD1 matches at 9 bases. This CDR3 region has 14 residues. J was trimmed by 7 bases and V by 6 bases; bases with no gene match: 7. The germline CDR1 and CDR2 sequences are SGHRS and YFSETQ. In DNA, the CDR3 is TGCGCCAGCACAGGACAGGGGCAACACGGGGAGCTGTTTTTT. Its translation is CASTGQGQHGELFF.

This clonotype was seen a few times. V usage is TRBV29-1 and J usage is TRBJ1-1; D gene ambiguous. Germline CDR1 SQVTM, CDR2 ANQGSEA. The CDR3 is 13 residues long. V was cut by 6 bases and J by 0 bases, with 11 bases left in between. CDR3 nucleotide sequence: TGCAGCGTCCGAGGACGGTTGAACACTGAAGCTTTCTTT. Its translation: CSVRGRLNTEAFF.

The chain carries TRBV5-4 and TRBJ1-4, with a possible D match to TRBD1 (5 bases). In germline, CDR1 is SGHNT, CDR2 YYREEE (reference sequence). The ends were cut back, 2 bases at V and 3 bases at J, with 11 bases in the middle. The CDR3 runs to 15 residues. CDR3 sequence (DNA): TGTGCCAGCAGCTTCAAAGGGGAACCTAATGAAAAACTGTTTTTT. Translated, it gives CASSFKGEPNEKLFF.

The chain recombines TRBV18 with TRBJ2-7; 7 bases line up with TRBD1. In germline, CDR1 is KGHSH, CDR2 LQKENI. The trim removed 3 bases at V and 7 bases at J, leaving 12 bases unmatched. The CDR3 runs 15 residues. CDR3 coding DNA: TGTGCCAGCTCACCTCCGGGGACAGTCCTTGGAGAGCAGTACTTC. Its protein is CASSPPGTVLGEQYF.

This clonotype was found a few times. V and J are TRBV3-1 and TRBJ2-6; D possibly corresponds to TRBD2 (5 bases). This CDR3 has 16 amino acids. Trimming shortened V by 4 bases and J by 1 base, and 11 bases separated the two germline ends. CDR1 is LGHDT and CDR2 is YNNKEL in the germline V gene (reference sequence). CDR3 sequence reads: CASSPMPGSGANVLTF. The CDR3 nucleotides read TGTGCCAGCAGCCCTATGCCGGGGTCTGGGGCCAACGTCCTGACTTTC.

This clonotype was detected many times. The chain is built from TRBV7-9 and TRBJ2-1; TRBD2 agrees at 8 bases. With 3 bases clipped from V and 8 bases from J, the junction kept 3 bases outside the gene matches. Germline V gene sequence: CDR1 SEHNR, CDR2 FQNEAQ (reference sequence). CDR3 length: 13 residues. The CDR3 is CASSFTGGDEQFF. As DNA, the CDR3 is TGTGCCAGCAGCTTCACCGGGGGGGATGAGCAGTTCTTC.

The sample holds many counts of this clonotype. V usage is TRBV20-1 and J usage is TRBJ2-7, with D maybe TRBD2 (5 bases). Trimming removed 4 bases from V and 4 bases from J, with 20 bases in between. In germline, CDR1 is DFQATT, CDR2 SNEGSKA (reference sequence). The CDR3 has 15 amino acids. CDR3 DNA: TGCAGTGCTAACAAAGAGGGCCTCCGTACGTACGAGCAGTACGTC. Its translation is CSANKEGLRTYEQYV.

V and J are TRBV18 and TRBJ1-4; TRBD1 matches at 8 bases. Trimming cost V 0 bases and J 7 bases; bases outside gene matches: 4. Germline assignment: CDR1 KGHSH and CDR2 LQKENI. The CDR3 covers 15 residues. This CDR3 reads CASSPPGQVGEKLFF. CDR3 coding DNA: TGTGCCAGCTCACCACCGGGACAGGTCGGTGAAAAACTGTTTTTT.

The chain joins TRBV4-2 to TRBJ2-1; no clear D gene. Germline V CDR1 and CDR2: LGHNA, YNFKEQ. V lost 5 bases, J lost 5 bases, and 13 bases lay in between. The CDR3 is made up of 14 amino acids. Here the CDR3 reads CASSERLANNEQFF. The CDR3 DNA follows: TGTGCCAGCAGCGAACGGCTGGCGAACAATGAGCAGTTCTTC.

This clonotype was counted ten times or more. V gene TRBV12-3 or TRBV12-4 combines with J gene TRBJ2-1; D is uncertain. This CDR3 has 12 residues. V lost 4 bases and J lost 8, with 9 bases in between. CDR3 in DNA: TGTGCCAGCAGTTACCAGATTGATGAGCAGTTCTTC. Amino acid sequence: CASSYQIDEQFF.

This clonotype has at least ten counts. The chain employs TRBV7-9 and TRBJ2-7, with TRBD2 identical over 8 bases. J was trimmed by 1 base and V by 5 bases; bases with no gene match: 7. The CDR3 length is 15 residues. Germline V gene sequence: CDR1 SEHNR, CDR2 FQNEAQ (reference sequence). The CDR3 sequence is CASSPTVAGSYEQYF. The CDR3 DNA is TGTGCCAGCAGCCCAACTGTAGCGGGGTCCTACGAGCAGTACTTC.

CDR3 protein: CASSGPATHYEQYF. The CDR3 region has the DNA TGTGCCAGCAGCGGGCCCGCGACCCACTACGAGCAGTACTTC. The chain couples TRBV5-4 to TRBJ2-7; D uncertain. This CDR3 has 14 residues. CDR1 is SGHNT, CDR2 YYREEE, per germline (reference sequence). V was pared by 4 bases and J by 3 bases, with 14 bases between. Based on the CDR3 plus reference TRBV5-4 and TRBJ2-7, the full variable domain is ETGVTQSPTHLIKTRGQQVTLRCSSQSGHNTVSWYQQALGQGPQFIFQYYREEENGRGNFPPRFSGLQFPNYSSELNVNALELDDSALYLCASSGPATHYEQYFGPGTRLTVT.

This clonotype was seen more than once but under ten times. The J gene is TRBJ1-1, the V gene TRBV9; 8 bases line up with TRBD1. V shed 0 bases and J 1 base; nucleotides not matched to a gene: 5. In germline, CDR1 is SGDLS, CDR2 YYNGEE. There are 16 residues in the CDR3. CDR3: CASSVAQGAGNTEAFF. CDR3 coding DNA: TGTGCCAGCAGCGTAGCCCAGGGGGCAGGGAACACTGAAGCTTTCTTT.

In this sample, this clonotype turned up many times. The chain links TRBV2 to TRBJ2-7, with D uncertain. This CDR3 contains 14 residues. V was trimmed by 8 bases and J by 4 bases, leaving 18 bases between them. The germline V gene has CDR1 SNHLY and CDR2 FYNNEI. Written as DNA, the CDR3 is TGTGCCAGCCGCCAGGCCATCGTTCTTTACGAGCAGTACGTC. Its protein product is CASRQAIVLYEQYV.